One TCR beta chain is described in this entry. The antigen is unknown. The TCR beta cDNA libraries contained unique molecular identifiers. Input populations of roughly 0.95 to 10 million T cells gave rise to 500,000 or so cDNA molecules. TCRdb processed the PCR reads anew with MiXCR; each CDR3 protein has one entry. In the table there are fewer than 700,000 distinct CDR3 sequences, 44% of which are singletons. This entry is derived from a study of post-analysis software for immune sequencing data. Study-wide findings and caveats: Among multiple sclerosis patients, normalized Chao1 diversity was significantly below that of controls. In patients, TRBV5-6, TRBV5-1 and TRBV20-1 belonged to four or five TRBV segments found more frequently than in controls. With F measure, samples from one preparation batch clustered together strongly.

The junction had 8 bases not matched to a gene; V was cut back by 0 bases and J by 3 bases. The germline V gene has CDR1 SGHTS and CDR2 YDEGEE. The CDR3 consists of 18 residues. This rearrangement joins TRBV5-8 to TRBJ2-6, with TRBD1 identical over 8 bases. The source material was blood. This TCR was sampled from a girl aged 5-17 years with multiple sclerosis. The CDR3 DNA follows: TGTGCCAGCAGCTTGGATCAGGGGGCGATGTATGGGGCCAACGTCCTGACTTTC. Translated, it gives CASSLDQGAMYGANVLTF.